The 28 T cell receptor beta chains listed next were all sequenced from one sample in a study of T cell changes during pregnancy in multiple sclerosis. The data were produced by immunoSEQ multiplex PCR, yet TCRdb's version contains in-frame clones alone and is incomplete. In the table there are about 35,000 clones, approximately 91% of which are singletons. The specimen was CD4+ T cells from peripheral blood mononuclear cells, collected in the third trimester of pregnancy. The receptor source for this set is a female donor in good health, enrolled as a control in a pregnancy study.

The J gene is TRBJ2-3, the V gene TRBV5-6, with 11 bases matching TRBD1. Germline V gene data show CDR1 as SGHDT and CDR2 as YYEEEE. CDR3 length: 13 amino acids. Trimming took 4 bases from V and 7 from J; bases not matched to a gene: 2. The DNA for the CDR3 is TGTGCCAGCAGCACGGACAGGGGGCATACGCAGTATTTT. Translated: CASSTDRGHTQYF.

The rearrangement uses TRBV5-1 and TRBJ2-7; the D gene is possibly TRBD1 (5 bases). The CDR3 spans 13 residues. Germline CDR1 reads SGHRS; CDR2 reads YFSETQ. V lost 5 bases and J 4 bases, leaving 13 bases between the germline ends. CDR3 amino acids: CASRTASGYEQYF. The CDR3 DNA reads TGCGCCAGCAGGACAGCTTCTGGGTACGAGCAGTACTTC.

The chain recombines TRBV7-9 with TRBJ2-3; 7 bases line up with TRBD1. Looked up from germline, CDR1 is SEHNR and CDR2 is FQNEAQ (reference sequence). V gave up 5 bases and J gave up 1 base; unmatched junction bases: 9. CDR3 size: 16 residues. CDR3 DNA sequence: TGTGCCAGCAGCCCCAGGGACAGCCTTGGCACAGATACGCAGTATTTT. It is translated as CASSPRDSLGTDTQYF.

V gene TRBV5-6 combines with J gene TRBJ2-7, with 8 bases fitting TRBD2. The CDR3 sequence is 17 residues long. The V and J ends lost 5 bases and 4 bases, in that order; junction bases with no gene match: 17. CDR1 is SGHDT, CDR2 YYEEEE, per germline. This CDR3 is CASSSPYGGGAGYEQYF. CDR3 in DNA: TGTGCCAGCAGTTCTCCTTACGGGGGGGGCGCAGGTTACGAGCAGTACTTC. The full variable domain, completed using reference TRBV5-6 and TRBJ2-7, is DAGVTQSPTHLIKTRGQQVTLRCSPKSGHDTVSWYQQALGQGPQFIFQYYEEEERQRGNFPDRFSGHQFPNYSSELNVNALLLGDSALYLCASSSPYGGGAGYEQYFGPGTRLTVT.

The rearrangement uses TRBV9 and TRBJ1-6; D gene uncertain. The CDR3 totals 17 residues. Trimming left V 6 bases short and J 2 bases short, with 18 bases between. The germline CDR1 and CDR2 sequences are SGDLS and YYNGEE. CDR3 DNA sequence: TGTGCCAGCAAAGCCCCCAGGCGAAGGACCTATAATTCACCCCTCCACTTT. This codes for CASKAPRRRTYNSPLHF.

The CDR3 here is CASSYRTLYSNQPQHF. CDR3 nucleotides: TGTGCCAGCAGCTATCGGACACTTTATAGCAATCAGCCCCAGCATTTT. This chain connects TRBV21-1 to TRBJ1-5; the table calls TRBD1, which could not be checked here. TRBV21-1 is a pseudogene. This CDR3 is built from 16 residues.

This clone was seen a single time. This rearrangement joins TRBV7-6 to TRBJ1-2; 7 bases align to TRBD1. Germline V gene lookup returns CDR1 SGHVS and CDR2 FNYEAQ. This CDR3 is built from 14 residues. V was clipped by 1 base and J by 4 bases; unmatched bases: 3. The CDR3 protein is CASSLEGAGYGYTF. CDR3 nucleotide sequence: TGTGCCAGCAGCTTAGAGGGGGCAGGCTATGGCTACACCTTC.

This clone has a handful of counts. V is TRBV7-8 and J is TRBJ2-7, with TRBD2 identical over 12 bases. The CDR3 runs 15 residues. Unmatched junction bases numbered 8, after V lost 5 bases and J lost 6 bases. Germline V gene data show CDR1 as SGHVS and CDR2 as FQNEAQ. CDR3 in amino acids: CASSTRLAGESEQYF. The CDR3 DNA follows: TGTGCCAGCAGCACTAGACTAGCGGGAGAGAGCGAGCAGTACTTC.

The sample holds a few counts of this clone. The gene calls are TRBV28 and TRBJ2-3, with 7 positions matching TRBD1. The CDR3 extends over 15 amino acids. With 10 bases clipped from V and 0 bases from J, the junction kept 10 bases outside the gene matches. CDR1 MDHEN and CDR2 SYDVKM come from the germline V gene. For the CDR3, the DNA is TGTGCCACAAACAGGGGAATATCTAGCACAGATACGCAGTATTTT. Encoded protein: CATNRGISSTDTQYF.

The chain links TRBV11-2 to TRBJ2-7; 7 positions agree with TRBD1. The CDR3 runs to 14 residues. V gave up 4 bases and J gave up 2 bases; unmatched junction bases: 5. Germline V CDR1 and CDR2: SGHAT, FQNNGV. Here the CDR3 reads CASSSDRVPYEQYF. The CDR3 DNA reads TGTGCCAGCAGCTCCGACAGGGTGCCCTACGAGCAGTACTTC.

V and J are TRBV5-1 and TRBJ2-7; TRBD1 matches at 10 bases. The V and J ends lost 0 bases and 3 bases, in that order; junction bases with no gene match: 6. Per germline, CDR1 SGHRS and CDR2 YFSETQ. CDR3 size: 16 residues. This chain's CDR3 is CASSLGTGQGVYEQYF. Written as DNA, the CDR3 is TGCGCCAGCAGCTTGGGGACCGGACAGGGGGTCTACGAGCAGTACTTC.

Concerning this clone: At one boundary the junction diverges from the germline segment, which might be a read error. The chain recombines TRBV27 with TRBJ1-1; tentative D call: TRBD1 (6 bases). The CDR3 is 14 amino acids. Germline-derived CDR1 and CDR2 are MNHEY and SMNVEV (reference sequence). CDR3 residues: CASGLGAGALLAFF. CDR3 nucleotide sequence: TGTGCCAGCGGTTTGGGGGCAGGGGCCCTATTGGCTTTCTTT.

The J gene is TRBJ1-2, the V gene TRBV7-9, with a tentative D call TRBD1 (6 bases). From germline, CDR1 is SEHNR and CDR2 FQNEAQ (reference sequence). Between the trimmed V and J ends, which lost 5 bases and 5 bases, there was a span of 21 bases. This CDR3 is 16 amino acids long. Here the CDR3 DNA reads TGTGCCAGCAGCCTCCAATCTGGGGGCGCTGGGTATGGCTACACCTTC. As protein: CASSLQSGGAGYGYTF.

The rearrangement joins TRBV7-9 to TRBJ1-2, with D uncertain. CDR1 is SEHNR, CDR2 FQNEAQ, per germline (reference sequence). V gave up 2 bases and J gave up 5 bases, with 12 bases separating them. The CDR3 consists of 14 residues. CDR3: CASSLTSTAYGYTF. The CDR3 DNA is TGTGCCAGCAGCTTAACCTCCACAGCTTATGGCTACACCTTC.

This clone was counted only a few times. CDR3 coding DNA: TGTGCCAGCTACAGGGTCGGCACTGAAGCTTTCTTT. Amino acid sequence: CASYRVGTEAFF. This chain links TRBV6-6 with TRBJ1-1, with D possibly matching TRBD1 (6 bases). CDR1 is MNHNY, CDR2 SVGAGI, per germline (reference sequence). Trimming removed 8 bases from V and 4 bases from J, with 11 bases in between. The CDR3 length is 12 residues.

The V call is TRBV7-9, the J call TRBJ2-3, with 7 nucleotides matching TRBD2. The CDR3 has 14 residues. Germline CDR1 SEHNR, CDR2 FQNEAQ (reference sequence). V was clipped by 5 bases and J by 1 base; unmatched bases: 3. The CDR3 reads CASSLSGGTDTQYF. For the CDR3, the DNA is TGTGCCAGCAGCCTAAGCGGGGGCACAGATACGCAGTATTTT.

This chain uses TRBV6-6 with TRBJ1-3, with 7 bases identical to TRBD1. Germline CDR1 is MNHNY and CDR2 is SVGAGI (reference sequence). V gave up 7 bases and J gave up 1 base; unmatched junction bases: 7. This CDR3 has 15 residues. Here the CDR3 reads CASTDRTYSGNTIYF. The CDR3 coding sequence is TGTGCCAGCACGGACAGGACTTATTCTGGAAACACCATATATTTT.

Of note for this clone: At the DNA level, this CDR3 is encoded by other sequences in the same sample as well. The chain combines TRBV18 with TRBJ1-3; TRBD1 agrees at 9 bases. J lost 0 bases, V lost 3 bases, and 0 bases had no gene match. The germline gives CDR1 KGHSH, CDR2 LQKENI. CDR3 size: 15 residues. Here the CDR3 reads CASSPGQGSGNTIYF. The CDR3, as DNA: TGTGCCAGCTCACCGGGACAGGGCTCTGGAAACACCATATATTTT.

The chain is built from TRBV28 and TRBJ2-2; 9 positions match TRBD2. Germline CDR1 and CDR2: MDHEN and SYDVKM. The CDR3 has 18 amino acids. With 4 bases clipped from V and 0 bases from J, the junction kept 9 bases outside the gene matches. CDR3 sequence reads: CASSSPGLAWANTGELFF. CDR3 nucleotide sequence: TGTGCCAGCAGTTCGCCGGGACTAGCTTGGGCGAACACCGGGGAGCTGTTTTTT.

The rearrangement links TRBV5-1 to TRBJ1-1; D is perhaps TRBD1 (5 bases). Trimming left V 4 bases short and J 5 bases short, with 15 bases between. Germline lookup yields CDR1 SGHRS and CDR2 YFSETQ. CDR3 length: 14 residues. The CDR3 DNA follows: TGCGCCAGCAGCACTACGACAGTCAAGACTGAAGCTTTCTTT. This sequence encodes CASSTTTVKTEAFF.

V usage is TRBV2 and J usage is TRBJ1-1; D gene unclear. CDR3 size: 12 residues. Deletions cut 6 bases from V and 4 bases from J, with 9 bases between. Germline V gives CDR1 SNHLY, CDR2 FYNNEI. The CDR3 reads CASRRQPTEAFF. The CDR3, as DNA: TGTGCCAGCAGACGACAACCCACTGAAGCTTTCTTT.

This chain joins TRBV19 and TRBJ1-1; 7 bases align to TRBD1. The CDR3 sequence is 15 residues long. The germline V gene encodes CDR1 LNHDA and CDR2 SQIVND (reference sequence). The V segment lost 4 bases and the J segment 1 base; nucleotides outside the gene matches: 6. The CDR3 nucleotides are TGTGCCAGTAGTACAGACAGGGTCTCGAACACTGAAGCTTTCTTT. It is translated as CASSTDRVSNTEAFF.

The chain uses TRBV19 and TRBJ1-2; 9 nucleotides agree with TRBD1. Germline CDR1 reads LNHDA; CDR2 reads SQIVND (reference sequence). The CDR3 has 15 amino acids. J lost 1 base, V lost 8 bases, and 8 bases had no gene match. CDR3 in amino acids: CASLAQGQGNYGYTF. The CDR3 DNA follows: TGTGCCAGTCTTGCCCAGGGACAGGGTAACTATGGCTACACCTTC. Supplemented by reference TRBV19 and TRBJ1-2, the full variable domain reads DGGITQSPKYLFRKEGQNVTLSCEQNLNHDAMYWYRQDPGQGLRLIYYSQIVNDFQKGDIAEGYSVSREKKESFPLTVTSAQKNPTAFYLCASLAQGQGNYGYTFGSGTRLTVV.

Turning to this clone: At one of its ends the junction is not consistent with the germline gene, which may arise from a read error. This chain joins TRBV5-4 and TRBJ2-5, with 13 bases aligning to TRBD2. CDR3 size: 14 residues. Per germline, CDR1 SGHNT and CDR2 YYREEE (reference sequence). The DNA of the CDR3 is TGTGCCAGCAGCTTAGAGACTAGCGGGGGGACCCACTACTTC. Translated: CASSLETSGGTHYF.

This chain uses TRBV7-6 with TRBJ2-1, with 8 bases matching TRBD2. Germline CDR1 and CDR2: SGHVS and FNYEAQ. The V segment lost 3 bases and the J segment 9 bases; nucleotides outside the gene matches: 7. The CDR3 totals 14 residues. CDR3 nucleotides: TGTGCCAGCAGCTTCAGCGGGGGACGAGGTGAGCAGTTCTTC. This translates into CASSFSGGRGEQFF.

This chain connects TRBV4-3 to TRBJ2-5, with D maybe TRBD1 (6 bases). Trimming took 3 bases from V and 4 from J, leaving 12 bases between them. This CDR3 is 14 amino acids long. CDR1 and CDR2 from the germline V gene are LGHNA and YSLEER. The CDR3 loop reads CASSQGASGETQYF. CDR3 in DNA: TGCGCCAGCAGCCAGGGGGCTAGTGGAGAGACCCAGTACTTC.

The chain combines TRBV28 with TRBJ2-1, with a weak D call TRBD2 (6 bases). The CDR3 runs to 15 residues. V dropped 2 bases and J dropped 6 bases, with 14 bases sitting between them. CDR1 and CDR2 from the germline V gene are MDHEN and SYDVKM. CDR3 in amino acids: CASSLISRDFNEQFF. The CDR3 nucleotides are TGTGCCAGCAGTTTAATCTCCCGGGACTTCAATGAGCAGTTCTTC.

The CDR3 sequence is CASSYRRGSGYTF. The CDR3 nucleotides read TGTGCCAGCAGTTACCGCAGGGGCAGTGGCTACACCTTC. The genes are TRBV6-6 and TRBJ1-2, with D perhaps matching TRBD1 (6 bases). CDR3 length equals 13 residues. Germline assignment: CDR1 MNHNY and CDR2 SVGAGI (reference sequence). V lost 2 bases, J lost 7 bases, and 11 bases lay in between.